This T cell receptor (beta chain) appears in the sequencing data of a study of vaccination and CD4 T cells after COVID-19. For the study at large: Control cultures used a CEFX viral epitope pool, an HIV-1 Nef peptide pool, or no peptide. Study-level points and caveats: The rise in median SARS-CoV-2-reactive clonotypes, from around 20 to 38, was not significant.

The Oncomine TCR Beta short-read assay was what sequenced the DNA obtained from cultured CD4+ T cells. Each CDR3 protein is one row after TCRdb ran MiXCR on the PCR reads. This repertoire shows about 24,000 distinct CDR3 sequences, about 31% found once; its top ten account for roughly 3.2%. Concerning this clonotype itself: Its antigen is still unknown.

There are 13 residues in the CDR3. Germline CDR1 reads SGHAT; CDR2 reads FQNNGV. Trimming left V 3 bases short and J 4 bases short, with 7 bases between. Time point reported: late sampling 161 to 241 days after vaccination in a few convalescent patients. Specified treatment: approximately 9-day PBMC culture with coronavirus spike peptide pools or control peptides (ViraFEST assay). The rearrangement uses TRBV11-2 and TRBJ1-5; weak D call: TRBD1 (5 bases). The receptor was isolated from a human donor who had recovered from COVID-19. The sequencing used CD4+ T cells from blood, cultured in vitro, collected about 7 months after SARS-CoV-2 vaccination. CDR3 protein: CASSFNRNQPQHF. The CDR3 DNA sequence: TGTGCCAGCAGCTTTAACAGGAATCAGCCCCAGCATTTT.